These 17 T cell receptor beta chains were sequenced from one sample in a study of T cells in Graves' hyperthyroidism and ophthalmopathy. Researchers amplified the TCR beta CDR3 regions from RNA transcripts. HTBI primers were used for first-round RT-PCR of the TCR CDR3. One entry per CDR3 protein, called by TCRdb with MiXCR from the multiplex PCR reads. Of around 610,000 distinct CDR3 sequences in the sample, about 15% were seen once. The source material was blood. Receptors originate from a woman in her thirties or forties with Graves' ophthalmopathy.

This clonotype was observed at least ten times. This chain uses TRBV6-2 or TRBV6-3 with TRBJ2-7; D is possibly TRBD1 (5 bases). Germline CDR1 MNHEY, CDR2 SVGEGT. V lost 2 bases, J lost 5 bases, and 10 bases lay in between. The CDR3 has 13 residues. CDR3 DNA: TGTGCCAGCAGTTACATGGGGCGCGACGAGCAGTACTTC. Translated: CASSYMGRDEQYF.

This clonotype was observed a few times. The V and J genes are TRBV7-9 and TRBJ1-1, with D unresolved. Germline V gene lookup returns CDR1 SEHNR and CDR2 FQNEAQ (reference sequence). The CDR3 contains 13 residues. The V end was cut by 1 base, the J end by 3 bases, with 6 bases between. The CDR3 DNA reads as TGTGCCAGCAGCTTAGTCCAAGACACTGAAGCTTTCTTT. Residues: CASSLVQDTEAFF.

This clonotype was detected many times. The chain employs TRBV30 and TRBJ2-5; D remains ambiguous. The CDR3 consists of 11 residues. Germline V CDR1 and CDR2: GTSNPN, SVGIG (reference sequence). V lost 5 bases, J lost 5 bases, and 9 bases lay in between. The CDR3 DNA sequence: TGTGCCTGGGATCTGGTCGAGACCCAGTACTTC. This sequence encodes CAWDLVETQYF.

In this sample, this clonotype turned up many times. The chain links TRBV28 to TRBJ1-1; 9 positions agree with TRBD1. This CDR3 region has 18 residues. J lost 6 bases, V lost 5 bases, and 19 bases had no gene match. Germline loops: CDR1 MDHEN, CDR2 SYDVKM. CDR3 in amino acids: CASSLRDRVIQVNAEAFF. In DNA, the CDR3 is TGTGCCAGCAGTCTCCGGGACAGGGTTATTCAGGTTAACGCTGAAGCTTTCTTT.

The chain couples TRBV7-2 to TRBJ1-5; D perhaps matches TRBD1 (5 bases). Trimming pared 4 bases from V and 0 bases from J, leaving 10 bases between. The CDR3 has 15 residues. Germline CDR1 and CDR2: SGHTA and FQGNSA. DNA for the CDR3: TGTGCCAGCAGCTCGCTAGGGGATAGCAATCAGCCCCAGCATTTT. It yields the protein CASSSLGDSNQPQHF.

This clonotype came up many times. The chain joins TRBV5-5 to TRBJ2-5; maybe TRBD2 (5 bases). The CDR3 runs to 14 residues. Germline values: CDR1 SGHKS, CDR2 YYEKEE (reference sequence). V was trimmed by 2 bases and J by 4 bases, leaving 12 bases between them. CDR3 region: CASSFVGERETQYF. CDR3 coding DNA: TGTGCCAGCAGCTTCGTGGGAGAGCGAGAGACCCAGTACTTC.

There are many counts of this clonotype. V is TRBV7-9 and J is TRBJ2-5, with D possibly matching TRBD1 (7 bases). V shed 4 bases and J shed 5 bases, with 17 bases lying between them. Per germline, CDR1 SEHNR and CDR2 FQNEAQ (reference sequence). This CDR3 is 15 amino acids long. CDR3 in amino acids: CASSSGGRTNETQYF. CDR3 nucleotide sequence: TGTGCCAGCAGCTCAGGGGGGCGGACAAACGAGACCCAGTACTTC. Drawing the rest from reference TRBV7-9 and TRBJ2-5, the complete variable domain is DTGVSQNPRHKITKRGQNVTFRCDPISEHNRLYWYRQTLGQGPEFLTYFQNEAQLEKSRLLSDRFSAERPKGSFSTLEIQRTEQGDSAMYLCASSSGGRTNETQYFGPGTRLLVL.

This clonotype has more than one count but fewer than ten. The chain combines TRBV10-3 with TRBJ2-5; the match to TRBD1 covers 7 bases. V trimming: 8 bases; J trimming: 1 base; junction bases outside the gene matches: 4. The CDR3 is 13 residues long. Germline V gene data show CDR1 as ENHRY and CDR2 as SYGVKD. The CDR3 is CAIGRGPQETQYF. The CDR3 coding sequence is TGTGCCATCGGTAGGGGGCCCCAAGAGACCCAGTACTTC.

This clonotype has a count of ten or more. The germline gene is not matched at one end of the junction; a read error may be the cause. This rearrangement joins TRBV3-1 to TRBJ1-2, with no clear D. The germline V gene encodes CDR1 LGHDT and CDR2 YNNKEL (reference sequence). The CDR3 has 11 amino acids. CDR3 DNA: TGTGCCAGCAGCCAAGGATCGTCAGGAGTCTTC. Translation: CASSQGSSGVF.

This clonotype was seen at least ten times. This sequence joins TRBV11-2 and TRBJ2-7; TRBD1 matches at 7 bases. Trimming at V came to 5 bases and at J to 3 bases, leaving 7 bases not matched to a gene. CDR3 length equals 14 residues. Germline CDR1 is SGHAT and CDR2 is FQNNGV. The CDR3 here is CASSHLTGYYEQYF. In DNA form, the CDR3 reads TGTGCCAGCAGCCATTTGACAGGGTACTACGAGCAGTACTTC.

The chain couples TRBV6-5 to TRBJ2-7; 10 nucleotides agree with TRBD1. V was pared by 6 bases and J by 5 bases, with 7 bases of the junction left unmatched. The germline gives CDR1 MNHEY, CDR2 SVGAGI. CDR3 length: 14 residues. For the CDR3, the DNA is TGTGCCAGCAGGTTAACCGGGACAGGGGACGAGCAGTACTTC. Translating gives CASRLTGTGDEQYF.

This clonotype was counted many times. This chain uses TRBV6-1 with TRBJ1-1; D not certain. CDR1 is MNHNS and CDR2 is SASEGT in the germline V gene. The CDR3 consists of 13 residues. Trimming pared 3 bases from V and 2 bases from J, leaving 7 bases between. The CDR3 is CASSDSTNTEAFF. The DNA for the CDR3 is TGTGCCAGCAGTGACAGCACCAACACTGAAGCTTTCTTT.

The chain recombines TRBV28 with TRBJ2-6; D not certain. From germline, CDR1 is MDHEN and CDR2 SYDVKM. V dropped 2 bases and J dropped 0 bases, with 8 bases sitting between them. The CDR3 runs 16 residues. Here the CDR3 DNA reads TGTGCCAGCAGTTTAGACGCTATCTCTGGGGCCAACGTCCTGACTTTC. Its protein is CASSLDAISGANVLTF. Supplemented by reference TRBV28 and TRBJ2-6, the full variable domain reads DVKVTQSSRYLVKRTGEKVFLECVQDMDHENMFWYRQDPGLGLRLIYFSYDVKMKEKGDIPEGYSVSREKKERFSLILESASTNQTSMYLCASSLDAISGANVLTFGAGSRLTVL.

The sample holds a few counts of this clonotype. The chain carries TRBV7-9 and TRBJ2-7, with 8 bases fitting TRBD2. Per germline, CDR1 SEHNR and CDR2 FQNEAQ (reference sequence). The CDR3 is 14 amino acids. V was pared by 7 bases and J by 3 bases, with 8 bases of the junction left unmatched. The CDR3 region is CASTRSGILYEQYF. In DNA form, the CDR3 reads TGTGCCAGCACCCGTAGCGGGATCCTCTACGAGCAGTACTTC.

This clonotype was detected many times. The CDR3 nucleotides read TGCGCCAGCGCCTCACAGGGGGCGAAGACCCAGTACTTC. Translation gives CASASQGAKTQYF. The chain carries TRBV5-1 and TRBJ2-5; 9 bases line up with TRBD1. The V gene's germline CDR1 is SGHRS and CDR2 YFSETQ. J lost 6 bases, V lost 7 bases, and 7 bases had no gene match. The CDR3 sequence is 13 residues long.

This clonotype was counted at least ten times. The chain employs TRBV28 and TRBJ2-7, with a weak D call TRBD2 (7 bases). The CDR3 loop spans 13 amino acids. Germline V CDR1 and CDR2: MDHEN, SYDVKM. Trimming shortened V by 5 bases and J by 5 bases, and 13 bases separated the two germline ends. The CDR3 nucleotides read TGTGCCAGCAGTCATCGGGGGGCCCACGAGCAGTACTTC. It specifies CASSHRGAHEQYF. Full variable domain (missing parts from reference TRBV28 and TRBJ2-7): DVKVTQSSRYLVKRTGEKVFLECVQDMDHENMFWYRQDPGLGLRLIYFSYDVKMKEKGDIPEGYSVSREKKERFSLILESASTNQTSMYLCASSHRGAHEQYFGPGTRLTVT.

This clonotype was detected ten times or more. The chain employs TRBV6-2 or TRBV6-3 and TRBJ2-5; no clear D. The CDR3 has 11 residues. V was pared by 0 bases and J by 5 bases, with 1 base between. Germline V CDR1 and CDR2: MNHEY, SVGEGT. CDR3 in DNA: TGTGCCAGCAGTTACTCGGAGACCCAGTACTTC. Its protein product is CASSYSETQYF.